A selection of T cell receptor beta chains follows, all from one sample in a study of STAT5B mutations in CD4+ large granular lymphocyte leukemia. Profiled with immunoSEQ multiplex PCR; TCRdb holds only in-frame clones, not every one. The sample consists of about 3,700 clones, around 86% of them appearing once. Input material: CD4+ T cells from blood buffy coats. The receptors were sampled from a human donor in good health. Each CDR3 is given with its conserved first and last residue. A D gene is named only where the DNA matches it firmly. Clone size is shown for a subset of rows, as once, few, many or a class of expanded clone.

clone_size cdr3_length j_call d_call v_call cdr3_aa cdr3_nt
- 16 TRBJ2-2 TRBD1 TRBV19 CASSNPGQGAAGELFF TGTGCCAGTAGCAACCCCGGGCAGGGGGCGGCCGGGGAGCTGTTTTTT
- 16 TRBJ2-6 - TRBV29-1 CSVSTEGYSGANVLTF TGCAGCGTGTCGACGGAGGGCTACTCTGGGGCCAACGTCCTGACTTTC
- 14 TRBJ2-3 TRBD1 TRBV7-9 CAIGQGTGTDTQYF TGTGCCATAGGACAGGGTACTGGCACAGATACGCAGTATTTT
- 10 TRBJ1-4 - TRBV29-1 CSVDAEKLFF TGCAGCGTTGATGCCGAGAAACTGTTTTTT
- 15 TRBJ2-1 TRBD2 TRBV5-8 CASSATSGSYNEQFF TGTGCCAGCAGCGCGACTAGCGGCTCCTACAATGAGCAGTTCTTC
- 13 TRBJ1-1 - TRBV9 CASSSHPSTEAFF TGTGCCAGCAGCTCCCACCCTAGCACTGAAGCTTTCTTT
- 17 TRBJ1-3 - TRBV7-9 CASSSAAQMSSGNTIYF TGTGCCAGCAGCTCCGCTGCTCAGATGAGCTCTGGAAACACCATATATTTT
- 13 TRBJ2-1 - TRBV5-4 CASSLDTYNEQFF TGTGCCAGCAGCTTGGACACCTACAATGAGCAGTTCTTC
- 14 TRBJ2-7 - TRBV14 CASSQERASYEQYF TGTGCCAGCAGCCAAGAGCGGGCTTCCTACGAGCAGTACTTC
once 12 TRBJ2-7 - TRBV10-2 CASSEWGYEQYF TGCGCCAGCAGTGAGTGGGGGTACGAGCAGTACTTC
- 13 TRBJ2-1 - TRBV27 CASSVRTYNEQFF TGTGCCAGCAGTGTCAGAACCTACAATGAGCAGTTCTTC
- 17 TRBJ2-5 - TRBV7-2 CASSLAGAGWYQETQYF TGTGCCAGCAGCTTAGCGGGAGCGGGTTGGTACCAAGAGACCCAGTACTTC
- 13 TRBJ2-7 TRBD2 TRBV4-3 CASSKERGPEQYF TGCGCCAGCAGCAAGGAGCGGGGGCCCGAGCAGTACTTC
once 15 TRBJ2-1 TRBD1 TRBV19 CASSIGTGNHNEQFF TGTGCCAGTAGTATTGGGACAGGGAACCACAATGAGCAGTTCTTC
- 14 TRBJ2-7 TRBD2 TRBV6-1 CASSERTSAHEQYF TGTGCCAGCAGTGAAAGGACTAGCGCCCACGAGCAGTACTTC
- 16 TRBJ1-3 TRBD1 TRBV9 CASSAGTGGSKNTIYF TGTGCCAGCAGCGCCGGGACAGGGGGCTCCAAAAACACCATATATTTT
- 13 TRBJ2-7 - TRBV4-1 CASSYRNSYEQYF TGCGCCAGCAGCTATCGGAACAGCTACGAGCAGTACTTC
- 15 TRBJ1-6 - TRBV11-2 CASSPRDSYNSPLHF TGTGCCAGCAGCCCTAGGGACTCCTATAATTCACCCCTCCACTTT
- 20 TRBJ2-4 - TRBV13 CASSPHSRGAPGEAKNIQYF TGTGCCAGCAGCCCCCATAGCAGGGGTGCCCCGGGAGAGGCCAAAAACATTCAGTACTTC
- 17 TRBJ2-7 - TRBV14 CASSQALSGRSSYEQYF TGTGCCAGCAGCCAAGCCCTTAGCGGCCGGAGCTCCTACGAGCAGTACTTC
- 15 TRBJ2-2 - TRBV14 CASSQDSRETGELFF TGTGCCAGCAGCCAAGATAGTCGGGAGACCGGGGAGCTGTTTTTT
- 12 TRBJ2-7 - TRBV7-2 CASSPSSYEQYF TGTGCCAGCAGCCCAAGCTCCTACGAGCAGTACTTC
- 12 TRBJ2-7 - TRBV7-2 CASSSGPVEQYF TGTGCCAGCAGCTCGGGACCGGTCGAGCAGTACTTC
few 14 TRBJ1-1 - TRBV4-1 CASSTQTLNTEAFF TGCGCCAGCAGCACTCAGACACTGAACACTGAAGCTTTCTTT
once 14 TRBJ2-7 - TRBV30 CAWSRRGHSYEQYF TGTGCCTGGAGTCGGAGAGGGCACTCCTACGAGCAGTACTTC
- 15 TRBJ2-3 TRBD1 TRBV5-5 CASSLVGTGTDTQYF TGTGCCAGCAGCTTGGTCGGGACAGGGACAGATACGCAGTATTTT
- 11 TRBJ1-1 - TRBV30 CAWGATTEAFF TGTGCCTGGGGGGCGACCACTGAAGCTTTCTTT
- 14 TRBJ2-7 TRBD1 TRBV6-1 CASSDWQGAGEQYF TGTGCCAGCAGTGATTGGCAGGGGGCGGGGGAGCAGTACTTC
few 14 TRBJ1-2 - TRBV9 CASSEAGGNYGYTF TGTGCCAGCAGCGAAGCGGGAGGGAACTATGGCTACACCTTC
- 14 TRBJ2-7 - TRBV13 CASSKTGSSYEQYF TGTGCCAGCAGCAAAACAGGGAGCTCCTACGAGCAGTACTTC
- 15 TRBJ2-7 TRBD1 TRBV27 CASSIGQGALLEQYF TGTGCCAGCTCGATAGGACAGGGGGCTTTATTGGAGCAGTACTTC
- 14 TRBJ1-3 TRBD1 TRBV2 CASSGETGRNTIYF TGTGCCAGCAGTGGAGAGACAGGGAGAAACACCATATATTTT
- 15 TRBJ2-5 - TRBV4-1 CASSQGDREVETQYF TGCGCCAGCAGCCAGGGCGACAGGGAGGTGGAGACCCAGTACTTC
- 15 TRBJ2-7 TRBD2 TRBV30 CAWKTSGRETYEQYF TGTGCCTGGAAAACCAGCGGGAGGGAAACCTACGAGCAGTACTTC
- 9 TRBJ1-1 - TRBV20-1 CSARELAFF TGCAGTGCTAGAGAATTAGCTTTCTTT
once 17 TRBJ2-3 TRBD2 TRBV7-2 CASTGTSGLTSTDTQYF TGTGCCAGCACCGGGACTAGCGGGCTCACTAGCACAGATACGCAGTATTTT
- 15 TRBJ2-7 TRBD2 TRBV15 CATSRDWGGAYEQYF TGTGCCACCAGCAGAGATTGGGGGGGGGCCTACGAGCAGTACTTC
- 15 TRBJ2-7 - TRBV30 CAWSVDSVAGAEQYF TGTGCCTGGAGCGTCGACAGCGTCGCAGGGGCCGAGCAGTACTTC
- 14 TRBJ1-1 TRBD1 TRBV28 CASSFQGAVTEAFF TGTGCCAGCAGTTTTCAGGGGGCGGTCACTGAAGCTTTCTTT
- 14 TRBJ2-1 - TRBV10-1 CASSDRAGPNEQFF TGCGCCAGCAGTGACAGGGCAGGGCCCAATGAGCAGTTCTTC
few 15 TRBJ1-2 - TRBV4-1 CASSQLGESGYGYTF TGCGCCAGCAGCCAATTGGGGGAATCGGGCTATGGCTACACCTTC
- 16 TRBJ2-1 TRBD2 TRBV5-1 CASSPGTSGRSNEQFF TGCGCCAGCAGCCCTGGGACTAGCGGGAGGTCCAATGAGCAGTTCTTC
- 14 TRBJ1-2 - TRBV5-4 CASSLVGDGYGYTF TGTGCCAGCAGCTTGGTAGGGGACGGCTATGGCTACACCTTC
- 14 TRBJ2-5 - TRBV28 CASTPGYGKETQYF TGTGCCAGCACCCCCGGGTATGGAAAGGAGACCCAGTACTTC